Listed below are T cell receptor beta chains from one sample, sequenced in a study of blood T cell repertoires in COVID-19. Assay: immunoSEQ multiplex PCR; the TCRdb copy retains only in-frame clones and omits some. Here the sample spans about 500,000 clones, about 89% being singletons. The sample comprised peripheral blood. The receptors originated from a woman between 45 and 65 years old with COVID-19, enrolled during active disease. Each CDR3 is given with its conserved first and last residue. The D gene is left open where the match is weak. Not all rows give a size; the values are once, few, many and, for expanded clones, a class.

d_call	j_call	v_call	clone_size	cdr3_nt	cdr3_aa
-	TRBJ1-3	TRBV2	-	TGTGCCAGCAGTGAAGCGGCGGCAGGGGTTTTGTGGAACACCATATATTTT	CASSEAAAGVLWNTIYF
-	TRBJ1-2	TRBV4-1	-	TGCGCCAGCAGCCAAGGGTTTCAGGGAAACTATGGCTACACCTTC	CASSQGFQGNYGYTF
-	TRBJ1-5	TRBV4-1	-	TGCGCCAGCAGCCAGTATAGCGGACAGCCCCAGCATTTT	CASSQYSGQPQHF
-	TRBJ1-1	TRBV30	-	TGTGCCTGGAATCGACTACCGGGGGGAACTGAAGCTTTCTTT	CAWNRLPGGTEAFF
TRBD2	TRBJ2-5	TRBV5-1	-	TGCGCCAGCAGCTCTCTGACTAGCGGCCAAGAGACCCAGTACTTC	CASSSLTSGQETQYF
-	TRBJ1-1	TRBV12-3/TRBV12-4	-	TGTGCCAGCAGTTCCCTCGTCGAAGCTTTCTTT	CASSSLVEAFF
TRBD2	TRBJ2-2	TRBV7-2	once	TGTGCCAGCAGCTCCATAGCGGGGGACCTCACCGGGGAGCTGTTTTTT	CASSSIAGDLTGELFF
TRBD1	TRBJ1-5	TRBV30	-	TGTGCCTGGAGACGAGGGACAGGGCATCAGCCCCAGCATTTT	CAWRRGTGHQPQHF
-	TRBJ2-7	TRBV19	once	TGTGCCAGTAGTAAGGGGCTTTCCTACGAGCAGTACTTC	CASSKGLSYEQYF
-	TRBJ1-1	TRBV10-1	-	TGCGCCAGCAGTGGAGAGACAGGTCATGGGGGCACTGAAGCTTTCTTT	CASSGETGHGGTEAFF
-	TRBJ1-2	TRBV6-5	-	TGTGCCAGCCCAAGTAGTAACTATGGCTACACCTTC	CASPSSNYGYTF
TRBD1	TRBJ1-4	TRBV19	-	TGTGCCAGTAGTCGTACCGGGACAGGGGTTGAAAAACTGTTTTTT	CASSRTGTGVEKLFF
-	TRBJ1-1	TRBV30	-	TGTGCCTGGAGGCCCCGGAGCACTGAAGCTTTCTTT	CAWRPRSTEAFF
-	TRBJ2-5	TRBV4-1	once	TGCGCCAGCAGCCAAGATCAGGGGACCTCGTACCAAGAGACCCAGTACTTC	CASSQDQGTSYQETQYF
-	TRBJ2-7	TRBV19	-	TGTGCCAGTAGTCCCGGACTTTTCGTCGGCTACGAGCAGTACTTC	CASSPGLFVGYEQYF
TRBD1	TRBJ2-7	TRBV6-1	-	TGTGCCAGCAGTGAAGCAGGTCGGACAGGGGCAAAAGGGGGGGAGCAGTACTTC	CASSEAGRTGAKGGEQYF
TRBD2	TRBJ2-5	TRBV3-1/TRBV3-2	-	TGTGCCACTCGGGAGGAAGCGGGGGACGTGGAGACCCAGTACTTC	CATREEAGDVETQYF
-	TRBJ2-7	TRBV3-1/TRBV3-2	-	TGTGCCAGCAGCCACCAGGGGACCTACGAGCAGTACTTC	CASSHQGTYEQYF
TRBD1	TRBJ2-2	TRBV3-1/TRBV3-2	-	TGTGCCAGCAGCTGGCCGGGACAGGGGAACACCGGGGAGCTGTTTTTT	CASSWPGQGNTGELFF
-	TRBJ1-1	TRBV4-1	-	TGCGCCAGCAGCCAAGTGGCCTTAACAGGATCTGAAGCTTTCTTT	CASSQVALTGSEAFF
-	TRBJ1-1	TRBV12-3/TRBV12-4	-	TGTGCCAGCAGTTTGGGGGGGGTCTATGAAGCTTTCTTT	CASSLGGVYEAFF
-	TRBJ2-3	TRBV12-3/TRBV12-4	-	TGTGCCAGCAGTTCCACAGTATCAGATACGCAGTATTTT	CASSSTVSDTQYF
-	TRBJ1-5	TRBV1	few	TGCACCAGCAGCCAACCGACAGGCGGGCAGCCCCAGCATTTT	CTSSQPTGGQPQHF
-	TRBJ1-1	TRBV29-1	once	TGCAGCGTCCGCTCGTCGGGAAACACTGAAGCTTTCTTT	CSVRSSGNTEAFF
-	TRBJ1-1	TRBV13	-	TGTGCCAGCAGCTTAGGCTCTGGGACAAAAGCTTTCTTT	CASSLGSGTKAFF
-	TRBJ2-5	TRBV27	-	TGTGCCAGCAGTTTATCAGCCAGGTCCTCCCCAGAGACCCAGTACTTC	CASSLSARSSPETQYF
-	TRBJ1-2	TRBV9	-	TGTGCCAGCAGCCTCCTGGGGGGGGTGGGTGGCTACACCTTC	CASSLLGGVGGYTF
-	TRBJ2-1	TRBV6-4	-	TGTGCCAGCAGTGACAATAGCTTGGGCGGGGATGAGCAGTTCTTC	CASSDNSLGGDEQFF
TRBD1	TRBJ1-5	TRBV6-5	once	TGTGCCAGCACCTCCCGACAGGGGAATCAGCCCCAGCATTTT	CASTSRQGNQPQHF
-	TRBJ1-6	TRBV10-3	-	TGTGCCATCAGCGTAGAGAAGGGGACTCAGGATTCACCCCTCCACTTT	CAISVEKGTQDSPLHF
-	TRBJ2-3	TRBV11-2	-	TGTGCCAGCAGCTTAGTCTCAAGGGAGGCAAGGCAGTATTTT	CASSLVSREARQYF
-	TRBJ1-1	TRBV30	-	TGTGCCTGGAGTGTAGGCGGAGCGGCTTTCTTT	CAWSVGGAAFF
-	TRBJ2-2	TRBV6-5	-	TGTGCCAGCAGTTACTCCGTCACCGGGGAGCTGTTTTTT	CASSYSVTGELFF